In this sample, the clone carrying this T cell receptor beta chain turned up a few times. The entry originates in a study of cytotoxic CD8 clonotypes in ibrutinib-treated CLL. The table came from immunoSEQ multiplex PCR; TCRdb's copy has only in-frame clones and leaves some out. The table has 150,000 to 200,000 clones, roughly 80% seen once. Germline assignment: CDR1 MNHNS and CDR2 SASEGT. V shed 7 bases, J shed 7 bases, and the junction held 7 bases outside the gene matches. CDR3 length: 15 amino acids. Sequences were derived from PBMCs, sampled after 24 months of ibrutinib treatment. The rearrangement uses TRBV6-1 and TRBJ2-2; 12 bases map to TRBD2. The TCR sequence derives from a human donor with chronic lymphocytic leukemia. CDR3 in DNA: TGTGCCAGCACCCGACTAGCGGGGGATATCGGGGAGCTGTTTTTT. Protein sequence: CASTRLAGDIGELFF.